These T cell receptor beta chains were read from a single sample in a study of regulatory T cells in long-lasting Graves disease. Each CDR3 protein is one row after TCRdb ran MiXCR on the multiplex PCR reads. The sample holds 350,000 to 450,000 distinct CDR3 sequences, just under 15% seen once. The same data also contributed to another study, on T cells in Graves' hyperthyroidism and ophthalmopathy.

The source was peripheral blood mononuclear cells (PBMCs), collected at new diagnosis, from a patient treated with antithyroid drugs. Receptors were obtained from a woman younger than 45 with Graves disease. CDR3s include the opening cysteine and the closing phenylalanine or tryptophan. A D gene is named only where the DNA matches it firmly. Not every row has a clone size; where given, it reads once, few, many or a size class.

d_gene,j_gene,v_gene,abundance,CDR3nt,CDR3aa
TRBD2,TRBJ2-5,TRBV24-1,few,TGTGCCACCAGTGACCTGGGACTAGCGGGAGGAGGGCAAGAGACCCAGTACTTC,CATSDLGLAGGGQETQYF
TRBD2,TRBJ2-1,TRBV20-1,NA,TGCAGTGCTAGACTAGCGGGTCCCTGGGATGAGCAGTTCTTC,CSARLAGPWDEQFF
TRBD2,TRBJ2-5,TRBV20-1,once,TGCAGTGCTCTAGGACTAGCGGGAGCTGGGGAGACCCAGTACTTC,CSALGLAGAGETQYF
TRBD2,TRBJ2-7,TRBV12-3/TRBV12-4,many,TGTGCCAGCACCTCGGGAGGGCCTAACGAGCAGTACTTC,CASTSGGPNEQYF
NA,TRBJ1-2,TRBV12-3/TRBV12-4,many,TGTGCCAGCACCACCCTATGGGGGGCCGCTGACTATGGCTACACCTTC,CASTTLWGAADYGYTF
NA,TRBJ1-1,TRBV11-3,many,TGTGCCAGCAGCTTAACAAATATGAACACTGAAGCTTTCTTT,CASSLTNMNTEAFF
NA,TRBJ1-4,TRBV2,NA,TGTGCCAGCAAAAGGACGGGAAATGAAAAACTGTTTTTT,CASKRTGNEKLFF
NA,TRBJ1-2,TRBV12-3/TRBV12-4,NA,TGTGCCGGCAGTTTAGGTGGCAGCCCGGGCTATGGCTACACCTTC,CAGSLGGSPGYGYTF
NA,TRBJ2-2,TRBV20-1,NA,TGCAGTGCCTGGGCTACAACGAACACCGGGGAGCTGTTTTTT,CSAWATTNTGELFF
TRBD1,TRBJ2-1,TRBV6-5,NA,TGTGCCAGCAGTTACCCTCGGGACAGGGAGGTCGGCCGTAATGAGCAGTTCTTC,CASSYPRDREVGRNEQFF
NA,TRBJ2-1,TRBV11-3,many,TGTGCCAGCAGCTTAGATCCCGCTACGGGGTACAATGAGCAGTTCTTC,CASSLDPATGYNEQFF
NA,TRBJ1-1,TRBV2,many,TGTGCCAGCAGTGAGGGGCCTTGGGGGGAAGCTTTCTTT,CASSEGPWGEAFF
TRBD1,TRBJ2-5,TRBV29-1,NA,TGCAGCGTTGAAGACAAGACAGGGGCTGTGACCCAGTACTTC,CSVEDKTGAVTQYF
NA,TRBJ2-7,TRBV29-1,many,TGCAGCGTTGTGTTAATCGGCCCTGGCAAGGGAACGTACGAGCAGTACTTC,CSVVLIGPGKGTYEQYF
NA,TRBJ2-1,TRBV20-1,many,TGCAGTGCCACCCCACAGCGGAACGGGGGTGAGCAGTTCTTC,CSATPQRNGGEQFF
NA,TRBJ2-7,TRBV2,many,TGTGCCAGCAGGCGATTCACAGCCCCCTCCTACGAGCAGTACTTC,CASRRFTAPSYEQYF
NA,TRBJ1-2,TRBV19,NA,TGTGCCAGTACCACCCAGGGACGATATGGCTACACCTTC,CASTTQGRYGYTF
TRBD2,TRBJ2-7,TRBV29-1,few,TGCAGCGTTGAGGGGGCGGGAGGGTTAGGGCAGTACTTC,CSVEGAGGLGQYF
NA,TRBJ2-1,TRBV6-1,many,TGTGCCAGCAGCAGGGACTCCTACAATGAGCAGTTCTTC,CASSRDSYNEQFF
TRBD2,TRBJ2-5,TRBV20-1,many,TGCAGTGCCGAAGACGGGGGGGTCGGGGAGACCCAGTACTTC,CSAEDGGVGETQYF
TRBD1,TRBJ1-2,TRBV20-1,many,TGCAGTGCTAGAGATTGGGGCGGGACAGTTGTACATGGCTACACCTTC,CSARDWGGTVVHGYTF
NA,TRBJ1-1,TRBV19,few,TGTGCCAGTAGTAGAGGGGCGCTACGGAACACTGAAGCTTTCTTT,CASSRGALRNTEAFF
NA,TRBJ2-3,TRBV5-4,many,TGTGCCAGCAGCTTCTGGGGGATGGAGACAGATACGCAGTATTTT,CASSFWGMETDTQYF
TRBD2,TRBJ2-5,TRBV5-1,NA,TGTGCCAGCAGCTTTGGGACTAGCGGGAGTGTCCAAGAGACCCAGTACTTC,CASSFGTSGSVQETQYF
NA,TRBJ1-1,TRBV2,many,TGTGCCAGCGGGCACCAGAACACTGAAGCTTTCTTT,CASGHQNTEAFF
TRBD2,TRBJ2-2,TRBV9,NA,TGTGCCAGCAGCGTAGCTGGCCTAGCGGGGCCCGGGGAGCTGTTTTTT,CASSVAGLAGPGELFF
NA,TRBJ2-7,TRBV7-9,many,TGTGCCAGCAGCTTATCCGCGGCCGAGCAGTACTTC,CASSLSAAEQYF
NA,TRBJ1-1,TRBV10-3,few,TGTGCCATCAGTGAGGGTGAGGGGACTGAAGCTTTCTTT,CAISEGEGTEAFF
NA,TRBJ2-5,TRBV18,many,TGTGCCAGCTCACCACCTCCAAGCCAAGAGACCCAGTACTTC,CASSPPPSQETQYF
NA,TRBJ1-5,TRBV28,many,TGTGCCAGCAGTTCCAGGACAGCGAGCAATCAGCCCCAGCATTTT,CASSSRTASNQPQHF
NA,TRBJ1-4,TRBV28,many,TGTGCCAGCAGTCCTTGGGGAACTCAGGATGCAACTAATGAGAAACTGTTTTTT,CASSPWGTQDATNEKLFF
NA,TRBJ2-7,TRBV29-1,NA,TGCAGCGTTGTTCTTCCTGAAGAGGCCGAGCAGTACTTC,CSVVLPEEAEQYF
TRBD2,TRBJ2-1,TRBV5-6,NA,TGTGCCAGCAGCTTTAGACTAGCGGGAGCTTACAATGAGCAGTTCTTC,CASSFRLAGAYNEQFF
NA,TRBJ2-2,TRBV5-1,few,TGCGCCAGCAGCTTGGGTTCGGCGAACACCGGGGAGCTGTTTTTT,CASSLGSANTGELFF
NA,TRBJ1-3,TRBV2,many,TGTGCCAGCAGGATCAGTCCTCTGTCCGGAAACACCATATATTTT,CASRISPLSGNTIYF
TRBD1,TRBJ2-2,TRBV28,many,TGTGCCAGCAGTGAGAACCTCCCTTACACCGGGACAGGGGGGCGAGAGGGGGAGCTGTTTTTT,CASSENLPYTGTGGREGELFF
NA,TRBJ1-1,TRBV5-1,many,TGCGCCAGCAGCTTGGAACAGAATAAAGCTTTCTTT,CASSLEQNKAFF
TRBD1,TRBJ2-3,TRBV28,many,TGTGCCAGCAGTTCCCCGGGACAGGGGGCAGATACGCAGTATTTT,CASSSPGQGADTQYF